The rows below give T cell receptor beta chains drawn from one sample of a study of blood T cell repertoires in COVID-19. Method: immunoSEQ multiplex PCR; TCRdb's copy keeps in-frame clones and lacks some. Seen here are under 200,000 clones, approximately 85% observed once, and the top ten hold approximately 2.6%. Sample: peripheral blood. These receptor sequences come from a woman aged 80 or older with COVID-19, enrolled during active disease. Both conserved end residues are part of each CDR3. The order of the fields is D gene, V gene, clone size, J gene, CDR3 protein, CDR3 DNA. The D gene is left open where the match is weak. Clone size is shown for a subset of rows, as once, few, many or a class of expanded clone.

TRBD1,TRBV28,-,TRBJ1-2,CASSSVQGFIYGYTF,TGTGCCAGCAGTTCGGTACAGGGGTTCATCTATGGCTACACCTTC
TRBD2,TRBV28,-,TRBJ2-7,CASSLVRGAVAGGPRSYEQYF,TGTGCCAGCAGTTTGGTTCGGGGCGCGGTAGCGGGAGGGCCTCGATCCTACGAGCAGTACTTC
TRBD1,TRBV5-1,-,TRBJ1-5,CASSRPRDSDNQPQHF,TGCGCCAGCAGCCGGCCCCGGGACAGCGACAATCAGCCCCAGCATTTT
-,TRBV6-5,-,TRBJ1-4,CATVTGTFPEKLFF,TGTGCCACCGTAACCGGGACATTCCCTGAAAAACTGTTTTTT
-,TRBV7-2,-,TRBJ2-7,CASSQTGYEQYF,TGTGCCAGCAGCCAAACAGGCTACGAGCAGTACTTC
TRBD1,TRBV6-5,-,TRBJ1-3,CASKGQGQGNTIYF,TGTGCCAGCAAAGGACAGGGGCAAGGAAACACCATATATTTT
-,TRBV9,-,TRBJ2-7,CASSVSSSFSYEQYF,TGTGCCAGCAGCGTGAGTTCTAGCTTTTCCTACGAGCAGTACTTC
-,TRBV19,-,TRBJ1-1,CASSIWGGRRNTEAFF,TGTGCCAGTAGTATATGGGGCGGACGGCGGAACACTGAAGCTTTCTTT
-,TRBV7-9,-,TRBJ2-1,CASSLAGEGNEQFF,TGTGCCAGCAGCTTAGCCGGAGAGGGTAATGAGCAGTTCTTC
TRBD1,TRBV7-9,once,TRBJ1-2,CASSSRGQDYNYGYTF,TGTGCCAGCAGCTCTAGAGGACAGGATTATAACTATGGCTACACCTTC
TRBD2,TRBV28,-,TRBJ2-1,CASSLGGRVDEQFF,TGTGCCAGCAGTTTGGGCGGGAGGGTGGATGAGCAGTTCTTC
TRBD1,TRBV28,few,TRBJ1-6,CASRTDRGDNSPLHF,TGTGCCAGCAGAACCGACAGGGGAGATAATTCACCCCTCCACTTT
-,TRBV24-1,-,TRBJ1-5,CATSRGSSNQPQHF,TGTGCCACCAGTAGGGGGAGTAGCAATCAGCCCCAGCATTTT
TRBD1,TRBV19,-,TRBJ1-2,CASSIGGTAVWGYTF,TGTGCCAGTAGTATAGGCGGGACAGCGGTATGGGGCTACACCTTC
TRBD1,TRBV27,-,TRBJ1-1,CASSLVQGETEAFF,TGTGCCAGCAGTCTGGTACAGGGGGAGACTGAAGCTTTCTTT
-,TRBV28,-,TRBJ1-5,CASGDATDYSNQPQHF,TGTGCCAGCGGAGACGCGACGGATTATAGCAATCAGCCCCAGCATTTT
-,TRBV28,-,TRBJ1-2,CASSKQGYGYTF,TGTGCCAGCAGTAAACAGGGCTATGGCTACACCTTC
TRBD1,TRBV5-4,-,TRBJ2-3,CASSYGQGGGTQYF,TGTGCCAGCAGCTACGGACAGGGGGGAGGTACGCAGTATTTT
-,TRBV19,-,TRBJ2-1,CASSIDPSYNEQFF,TGTGCCAGTAGTATAGATCCCAGTTACAATGAGCAGTTCTTC
TRBD1,TRBV24-1,-,TRBJ2-7,CATSDTGTGGEQYF,TGTGCCACCAGTGACACCGGGACAGGGGGCGAGCAGTACTTC
TRBD2,TRBV10-2,-,TRBJ2-3,CASKTGGSTDTQYF,TGCGCCAGCAAGACGGGGGGGAGCACAGATACGCAGTATTTT
-,TRBV19,-,TRBJ1-1,CASSLPGLGTEAFF,TGTGCCAGTAGTTTACCGGGTCTCGGCACTGAAGCTTTCTTT
-,TRBV20-1,-,TRBJ1-4,CSASHRDGKLFF,TGCAGTGCTAGTCACAGGGATGGGAAACTGTTTTTT
TRBD1,TRBV24-1,-,TRBJ2-2,CATSEHTGQGSGELFF,TGTGCCACCAGTGAGCACACGGGACAGGGGTCCGGGGAGCTGTTTTTT
-,TRBV3-1/TRBV3-2,-,TRBJ2-5,CASSREVGREETQYF,TGTGCCAGCAGCCGCGAGGTGGGGCGAGAAGAGACCCAGTACTTC
TRBD1,TRBV6-5,-,TRBJ1-2,CASRNTGASYTF,TGTGCCAGCAGAAACACAGGGGCGAGCTACACCTTC
-,TRBV2,-,TRBJ1-2,CASRLDSYGYTF,TGTGCCAGCAGATTGGACAGCTATGGCTACACCTTC
TRBD2,TRBV2,-,TRBJ2-7,CASTREVGHEQYF,TGTGCCAGCACCCGGGAGGTTGGGCACGAGCAGTACTTC
-,TRBV6-5,-,TRBJ2-3,CASSYSGGGADTQYF,TGTGCCAGCAGTTACTCGGGGGGGGGCGCAGATACGCAGTATTTT
TRBD2,TRBV6-2/TRBV6-3,-,TRBJ2-3,CASSGLAPDTQYF,TGTGCCAGCAGCGGACTAGCTCCAGATACGCAGTATTTT
TRBD1,TRBV28,once,TRBJ2-1,CATLLGTGGWNEQFF,TGTGCCACCTTACTTGGGACAGGGGGTTGGAATGAGCAGTTCTTC
-,TRBV4-2,-,TRBJ2-7,CASSQAHFRDSVSYEQYF,TGTGCCAGCAGCCAAGCACACTTCCGGGACTCCGTGTCCTACGAGCAGTACTTC
TRBD1,TRBV2,few,TRBJ1-6,CASSVQGPWNSPLHF,TGTGCCAGCAGTGTACAGGGGCCTTGGAATTCACCCCTCCACTTT
TRBD2,TRBV2,few,TRBJ2-7,CASSGSGGAFQEYF,TGTGCCAGCAGTGGCAGCGGGGGGGCCTTTCAGGAATACTTC
TRBD1,TRBV7-8,-,TRBJ2-2,CASSLAPGGYTGELFF,TGTGCCAGCAGCTTAGCCCCAGGGGGCTACACCGGGGAGCTGTTTTTT
TRBD2,TRBV10-3,-,TRBJ2-1,CAISRISGGAYEQFF,TGTGCCATCAGCCGAATTAGCGGGGGGGCCTATGAGCAGTTCTTC
TRBD1,TRBV18,-,TRBJ1-2,CASSQTTGLGYGYTF,TGTGCCAGCTCCCAAACGACAGGGCTGGGCTATGGCTACACCTTC
TRBD2,TRBV5-6,-,TRBJ2-1,CASSLDLTSGPNEQFF,TGTGCCAGCAGCTTGGATCTCACTAGCGGGCCAAATGAGCAGTTCTTC
-,TRBV27,few,TRBJ2-2,CASSQQGVFAGELFF,TGTGCCAGCAGTCAACAGGGTGTGTTTGCCGGGGAGCTGTTTTTT
TRBD1,TRBV27,-,TRBJ2-1,CASSLRTGAYNEQFF,TGTGCCAGCAGTTTAAGAACAGGGGCCTACAATGAGCAGTTCTTC
-,TRBV7-9,few,TRBJ1-1,CAESMNTEAFF,TGTGCGGAGTCAATGAACACTGAAGCTTTCTTT
TRBD2,TRBV4-1,many,TRBJ2-7,CASSQGLAGNYEQYF,TGCGCCAGCAGCCAGGGACTAGCGGGGAACTACGAGCAGTACTTC
TRBD1,TRBV6-2/TRBV6-3,-,TRBJ2-4,CASSYSGQGLPKNIQYF,TGTGCCAGCAGTTACTCGGGACAGGGCCTCCCCAAAAACATTCAGTACTTC
TRBD1,TRBV5-6,-,TRBJ1-6,CASSPDRGNSPLHF,TGTGCCAGCAGCCCGGACAGGGGCAATTCACCCCTCCACTTT
-,TRBV30,-,TRBJ2-2,CAWSASLLGTGELFF,TGTGCCTGGAGTGCGAGTTTGCTCGGCACCGGGGAGCTGTTTTTT
-,TRBV5-4,-,TRBJ2-1,CASSFSTGYNEQFF,TGTGCCAGCAGCTTTAGTACTGGCTACAATGAGCAGTTCTTC
-,TRBV19,-,TRBJ2-5,CASSWRGRETQYF,TGTGCCAGTAGTTGGCGGGGCCGAGAGACCCAGTACTTC
TRBD2,TRBV4-2,-,TRBJ2-3,CASTRIAGGIGDTQYF,TGTGCCAGCACCCGAATAGCGGGGGGGATCGGAGATACGCAGTATTTT
-,TRBV28,few,TRBJ1-1,CASSLFRAEAFF,TGTGCCAGCAGTTTATTCCGGGCTGAAGCTTTCTTT
TRBD1,TRBV28,-,TRBJ1-2,CASSLDGTGGGYTF,TGTGCCAGCAGTTTAGACGGGACAGGGGGTGGCTACACCTTC
TRBD1,TRBV2,-,TRBJ2-7,CAIDGTGAYEQYF,TGTGCCATCGATGGGACAGGGGCCTACGAGCAGTACTTC
-,TRBV30,-,TRBJ1-1,CAWSVYTRGGLAEAFF,TGTGCCTGGAGTGTGTACACAAGGGGGGGTCTGGCTGAAGCTTTCTTT
-,TRBV19,-,TRBJ2-4,CASRPQGFLAKNIQYF,TGTGCCAGTAGGCCACAGGGCTTTCTAGCCAAAAACATTCAGTACTTC
-,TRBV5-1,-,TRBJ2-1,CASSPSGDNEQFF,TGCGCCAGCAGCCCCTCAGGGGACAATGAGCAGTTCTTC
-,TRBV5-8,-,TRBJ2-2,CASSFPYRDLLSANTGELFF,TGTGCCAGCAGCTTCCCCTACAGGGACCTACTTTCCGCGAACACCGGGGAGCTGTTTTTT
TRBD1,TRBV11-2,-,TRBJ1-2,CASSLEGDRDYGYTF,TGTGCCAGCAGCTTAGAGGGGGACAGGGACTATGGCTACACCTTC
-,TRBV2,once,TRBJ1-1,CASSVRGWTEAFF,TGTGCCAGCAGTGTCAGGGGTTGGACTGAAGCTTTCTTT
TRBD1,TRBV27,few,TRBJ1-4,CASSLSGTGYEKLFF,TGTGCCAGCAGTTTATCCGGGACAGGGTACGAAAAACTGTTTTTT
-,TRBV11-2,-,TRBJ1-1,CASSLAAQWDTEAFF,TGTGCCAGCAGCTTAGCTGCACAGTGGGACACTGAAGCTTTCTTT
-,TRBV5-1,-,TRBJ2-3,CASSRRVSTDTQYF,TGCGCCAGCAGCCGGCGGGTTAGCACAGATACGCAGTATTTT